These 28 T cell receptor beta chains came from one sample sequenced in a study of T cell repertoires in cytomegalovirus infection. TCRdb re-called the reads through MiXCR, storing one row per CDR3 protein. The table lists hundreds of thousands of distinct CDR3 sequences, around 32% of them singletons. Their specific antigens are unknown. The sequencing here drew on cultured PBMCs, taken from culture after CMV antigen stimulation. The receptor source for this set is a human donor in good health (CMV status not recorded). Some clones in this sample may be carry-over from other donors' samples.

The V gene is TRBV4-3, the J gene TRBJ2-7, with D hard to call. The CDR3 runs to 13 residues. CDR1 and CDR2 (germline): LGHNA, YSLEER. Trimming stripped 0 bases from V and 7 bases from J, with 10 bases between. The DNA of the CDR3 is TGCGCCAGCAGCCAAGAAGTCTTTATGGAGCAGTACTTC. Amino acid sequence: CASSQEVFMEQYF.

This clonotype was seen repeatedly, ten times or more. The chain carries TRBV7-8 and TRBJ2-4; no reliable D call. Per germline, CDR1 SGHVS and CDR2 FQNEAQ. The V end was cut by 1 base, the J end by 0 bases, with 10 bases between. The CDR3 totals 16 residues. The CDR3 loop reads CASSLGSALAKNIQYF. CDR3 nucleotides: TGTGCCAGCAGCTTAGGTAGTGCCTTAGCCAAAAACATTCAGTACTTC.

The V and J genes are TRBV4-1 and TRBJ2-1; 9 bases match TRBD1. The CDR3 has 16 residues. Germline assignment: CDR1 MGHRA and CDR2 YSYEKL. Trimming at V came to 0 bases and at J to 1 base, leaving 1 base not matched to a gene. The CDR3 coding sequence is TGCGCCAGCAGCCAAGACGGGACAGGGTCCTACAATGAGCAGTTCTTC. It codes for CASSQDGTGSYNEQFF.

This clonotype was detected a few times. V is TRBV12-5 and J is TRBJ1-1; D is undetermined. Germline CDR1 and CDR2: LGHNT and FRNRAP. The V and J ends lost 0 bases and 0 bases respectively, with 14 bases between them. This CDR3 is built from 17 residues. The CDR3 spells CASGLVLRAPMNTEAFF. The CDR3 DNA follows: TGTGCTAGTGGTTTGGTACTGAGGGCCCCTATGAACACTGAAGCTTTCTTT.

The CDR3 loop is CASSSYTGANYGYTF. The CDR3 DNA is TGTGCCAGCAGTTCCTACACCGGAGCTAACTATGGCTACACCTTC. The genes are TRBV6-1 and TRBJ1-2; D is undetermined. Trimming removed 5 bases at V and 0 bases at J, with 13 bases between. The CDR3 runs to 15 residues. Germline V gene sequence: CDR1 MNHNS, CDR2 SASEGT.

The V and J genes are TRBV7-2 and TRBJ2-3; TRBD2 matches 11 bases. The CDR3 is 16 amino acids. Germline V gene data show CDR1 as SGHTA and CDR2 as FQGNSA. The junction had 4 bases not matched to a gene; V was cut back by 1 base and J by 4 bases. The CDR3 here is CASSLEVAGGPDTQYF. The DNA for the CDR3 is TGTGCCAGCAGCTTAGAAGTAGCGGGGGGGCCAGATACGCAGTATTTT.

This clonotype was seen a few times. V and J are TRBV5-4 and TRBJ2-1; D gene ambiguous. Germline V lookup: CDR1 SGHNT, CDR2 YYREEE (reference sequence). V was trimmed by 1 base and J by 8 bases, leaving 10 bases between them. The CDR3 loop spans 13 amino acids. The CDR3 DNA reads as TGTGCCAGCAGCTTGACCGGCGGCGATGAGCAGTTCTTC. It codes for CASSLTGGDEQFF.

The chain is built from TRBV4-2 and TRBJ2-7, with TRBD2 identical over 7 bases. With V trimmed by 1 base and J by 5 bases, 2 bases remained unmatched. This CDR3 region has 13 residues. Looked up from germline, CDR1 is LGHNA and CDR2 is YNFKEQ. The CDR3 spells CASSQGGGDEQYF. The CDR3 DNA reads TGTGCCAGCAGCCAAGGTGGGGGGGACGAGCAGTACTTC.

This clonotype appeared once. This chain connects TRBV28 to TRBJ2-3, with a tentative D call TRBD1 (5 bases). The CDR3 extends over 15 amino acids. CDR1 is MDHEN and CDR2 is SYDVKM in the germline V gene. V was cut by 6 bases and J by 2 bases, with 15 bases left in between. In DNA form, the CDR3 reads TGTGCCAGCAGCAAACAGGTTCCTACCACAGATACGCAGTATTTT. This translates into CASSKQVPTTDTQYF.

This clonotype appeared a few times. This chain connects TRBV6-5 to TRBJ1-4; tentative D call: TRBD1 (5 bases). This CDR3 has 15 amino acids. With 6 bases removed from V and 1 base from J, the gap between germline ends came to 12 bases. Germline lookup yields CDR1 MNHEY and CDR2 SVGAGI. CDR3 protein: CASRRDGGTNEKLFF. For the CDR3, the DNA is TGTGCCAGCAGGCGGGATGGGGGAACTAATGAAAAACTGTTTTTT.

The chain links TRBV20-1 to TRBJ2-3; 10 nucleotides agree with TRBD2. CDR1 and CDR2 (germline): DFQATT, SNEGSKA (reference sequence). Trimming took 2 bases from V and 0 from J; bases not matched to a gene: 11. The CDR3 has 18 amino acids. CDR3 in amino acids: CSARKGLAYERSTDTQYF. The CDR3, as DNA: TGCAGTGCTAGAAAGGGACTAGCGTATGAAAGAAGCACAGATACGCAGTATTTT.

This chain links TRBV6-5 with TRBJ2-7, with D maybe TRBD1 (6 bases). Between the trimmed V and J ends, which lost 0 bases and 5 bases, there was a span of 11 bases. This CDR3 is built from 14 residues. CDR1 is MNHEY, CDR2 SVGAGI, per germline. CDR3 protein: CASSYSAGADEQYF. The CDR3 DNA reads TGTGCCAGCAGTTACTCCGCAGGGGCGGACGAGCAGTACTTC.

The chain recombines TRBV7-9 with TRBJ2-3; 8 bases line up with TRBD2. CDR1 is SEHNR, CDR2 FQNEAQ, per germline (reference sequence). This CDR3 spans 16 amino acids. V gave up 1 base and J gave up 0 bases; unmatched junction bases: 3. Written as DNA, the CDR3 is TGTGCCAGCAGCTTAGTACTAGCGGATAGCACAGATACGCAGTATTTT. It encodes CASSLVLADSTDTQYF.

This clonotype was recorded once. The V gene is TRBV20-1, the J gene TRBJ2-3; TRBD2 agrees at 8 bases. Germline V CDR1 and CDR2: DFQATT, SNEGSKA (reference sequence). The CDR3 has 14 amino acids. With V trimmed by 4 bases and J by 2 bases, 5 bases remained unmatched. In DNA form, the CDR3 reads TGCAGTGCTACCACTAGCGGACTCACAGATACGCAGTATTTT. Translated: CSATTSGLTDTQYF.

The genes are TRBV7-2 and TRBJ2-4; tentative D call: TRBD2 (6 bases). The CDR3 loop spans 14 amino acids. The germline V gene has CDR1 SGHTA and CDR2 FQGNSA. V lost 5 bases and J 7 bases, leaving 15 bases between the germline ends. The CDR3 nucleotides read TGTGCCAGCAGCCGTGGGGCTAGCGAGAACATTCAGTACTTC. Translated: CASSRGASENIQYF.

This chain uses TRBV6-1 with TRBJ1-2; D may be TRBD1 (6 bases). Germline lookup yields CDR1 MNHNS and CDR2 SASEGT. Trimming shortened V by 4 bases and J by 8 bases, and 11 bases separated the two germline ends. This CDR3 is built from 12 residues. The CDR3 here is CASSVAGEGYTF. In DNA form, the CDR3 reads TGTGCCAGCAGTGTGGCAGGGGAGGGCTACACCTTC.

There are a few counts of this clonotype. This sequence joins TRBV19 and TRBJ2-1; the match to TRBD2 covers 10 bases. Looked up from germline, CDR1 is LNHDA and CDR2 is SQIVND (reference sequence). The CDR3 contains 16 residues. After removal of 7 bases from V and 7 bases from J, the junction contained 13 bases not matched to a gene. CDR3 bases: TGTGCCAGTACCACCCTAAGCGGGAGGGCAAGGAATGAGCAGTTCTTC. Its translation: CASTTLSGRARNEQFF.

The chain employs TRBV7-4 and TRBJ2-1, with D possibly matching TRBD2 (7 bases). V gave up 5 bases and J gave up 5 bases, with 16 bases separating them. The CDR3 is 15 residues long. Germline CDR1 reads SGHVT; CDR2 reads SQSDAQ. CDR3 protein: CASSPASGTNNEQFF. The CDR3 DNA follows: TGTGCCAGCAGCCCGGCCAGCGGGACAAACAATGAGCAGTTCTTC.

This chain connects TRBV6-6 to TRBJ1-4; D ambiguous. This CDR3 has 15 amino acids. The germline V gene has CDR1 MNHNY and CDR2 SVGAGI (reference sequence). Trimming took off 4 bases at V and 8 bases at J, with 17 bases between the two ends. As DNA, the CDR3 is TGTGCCAGCAGTTCCTTATCATGGACCGGAGAAAAACTGTTTTTT. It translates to CASSSLSWTGEKLFF.

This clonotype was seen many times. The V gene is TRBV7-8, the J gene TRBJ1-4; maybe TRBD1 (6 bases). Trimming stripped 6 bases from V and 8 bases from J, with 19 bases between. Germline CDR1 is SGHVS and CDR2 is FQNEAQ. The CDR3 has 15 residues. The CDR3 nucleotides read TGTGCCAGCAGTCCCGGGCACAGGGTCGAGGAAAAACTGTTTTTT. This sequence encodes CASSPGHRVEEKLFF.

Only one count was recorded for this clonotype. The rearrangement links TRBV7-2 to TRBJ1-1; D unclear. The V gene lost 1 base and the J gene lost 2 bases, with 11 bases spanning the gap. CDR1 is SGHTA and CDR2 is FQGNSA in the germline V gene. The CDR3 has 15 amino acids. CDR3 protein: CASSLGARLNTEAFF. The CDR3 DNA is TGTGCCAGCAGCTTAGGGGCTCGTCTCAACACTGAAGCTTTCTTT.

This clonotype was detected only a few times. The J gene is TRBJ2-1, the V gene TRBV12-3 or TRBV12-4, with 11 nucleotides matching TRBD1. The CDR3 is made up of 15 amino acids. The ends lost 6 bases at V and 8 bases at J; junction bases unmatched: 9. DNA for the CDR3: TGTGCCAGCAGCTTTGCGGACAGGGGGCAAGATGAGCAGTTCTTC. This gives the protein CASSFADRGQDEQFF.

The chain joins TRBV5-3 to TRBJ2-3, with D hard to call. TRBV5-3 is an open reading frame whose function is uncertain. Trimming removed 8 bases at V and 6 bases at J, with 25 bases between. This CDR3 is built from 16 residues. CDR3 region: CASSPRGRGLRDTQYF. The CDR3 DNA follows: TGTGCCAGCAGCCCCCGAGGTAGAGGCTTGAGGGATACGCAGTATTTT.

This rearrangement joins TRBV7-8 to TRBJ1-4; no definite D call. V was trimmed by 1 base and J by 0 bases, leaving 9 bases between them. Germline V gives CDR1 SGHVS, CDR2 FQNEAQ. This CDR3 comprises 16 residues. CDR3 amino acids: CASSLGAAATNEKLFF. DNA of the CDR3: TGTGCCAGCAGCTTAGGTGCGGCTGCAACTAATGAAAAACTGTTTTTT.

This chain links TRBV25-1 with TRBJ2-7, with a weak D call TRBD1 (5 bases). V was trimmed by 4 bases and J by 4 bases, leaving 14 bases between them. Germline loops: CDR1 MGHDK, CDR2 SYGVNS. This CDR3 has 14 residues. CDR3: CASSVGPGAYEQYF. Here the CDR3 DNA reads TGTGCCAGCAGTGTCGGTCCTGGGGCTTACGAGCAGTACTTC.

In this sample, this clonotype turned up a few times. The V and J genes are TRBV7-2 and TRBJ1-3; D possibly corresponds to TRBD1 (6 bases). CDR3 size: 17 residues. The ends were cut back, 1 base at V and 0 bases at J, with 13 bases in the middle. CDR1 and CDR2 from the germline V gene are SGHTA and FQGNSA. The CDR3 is CASSLEYRAFSGNTIYF. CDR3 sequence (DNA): TGTGCCAGCAGCTTAGAGTACAGGGCCTTCTCTGGAAACACCATATATTTT.

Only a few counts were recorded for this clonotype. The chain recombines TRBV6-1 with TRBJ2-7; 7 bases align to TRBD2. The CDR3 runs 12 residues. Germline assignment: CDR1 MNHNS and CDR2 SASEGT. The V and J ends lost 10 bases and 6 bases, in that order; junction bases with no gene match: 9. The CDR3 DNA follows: TGTGCCACAGCGAGACCGGGGGGCGAGCAGTACTTC. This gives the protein CATARPGGEQYF.

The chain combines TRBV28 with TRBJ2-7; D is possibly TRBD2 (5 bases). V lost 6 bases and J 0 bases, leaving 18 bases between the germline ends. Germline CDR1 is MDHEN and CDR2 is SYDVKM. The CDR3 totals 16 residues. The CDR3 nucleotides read TGTGCCAGCAGCGCCGTTAGCGCCGGAAGCTCCTACGAGCAGTACTTC. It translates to CASSAVSAGSSYEQYF.